Below, 18 T cell receptor beta chains from the same sample are listed, as sequenced in a study of identical twins. A single record per CDR3 protein comes from TCRdb applying MiXCR to the 5' RACE reads. The table records 570,000 or so distinct CDR3 sequences, more than 9% of them present only once. These data were also reused for a study on yellow fever vaccine responses in identical twins.

Sequenced: PBMCs. Receptor source: a woman aged 18-30 years in good health.

This clonotype was counted between two and nine times. This chain uses TRBV29-1 with TRBJ2-5, with 11 bases fitting TRBD2. This CDR3 spans 13 amino acids. V lost 7 bases to trimming and J lost 4 bases; unmatched junction nucleotides: 5. The germline V gene has CDR1 SQVTM and CDR2 ANQGSEA. The CDR3 sequence is CSAGLAVLETQYF. CDR3 in DNA: TGCAGCGCGGGACTAGCGGTCCTAGAGACCCAGTACTTC.

This clonotype was picked up a small number of times. The chain employs TRBV7-2 and TRBJ2-7, with D perhaps TRBD2 (6 bases). Germline values: CDR1 SGHTA, CDR2 FQGNSA. Trimming stripped 6 bases from V and 9 bases from J, with 18 bases between. The CDR3 consists of 13 residues. CDR3 nucleotides: TGTGCCAGCAGTTCACCCAGGGAGGTAGGGCAGTACTTC. It encodes CASSSPREVGQYF.

The rearrangement links TRBV20-1 to TRBJ2-6; D is perhaps TRBD1 or TRBD2 (5 bases each). V was trimmed by 3 bases and J by 0 bases, leaving 15 bases between them. CDR3 length: 17 residues. Germline loops: CDR1 DFQATT, CDR2 SNEGSKA (reference sequence). CDR3 nucleotides: TGCAGTGCTAGGCCAGGGAGACGATTCTCTGGGGCCAACGTCCTGACTTTC. Translation: CSARPGRRFSGANVLTF.

This clonotype was picked up a small number of times. The chain is built from TRBV12-5 and TRBJ2-1, with no clear D. Germline CDR1 LGHNT, CDR2 FRNRAP. Trimming took off 2 bases at V and 4 bases at J, with 9 bases between the two ends. The CDR3 is 14 residues long. The CDR3 here is CASGLWPSYNEQFF. Written as DNA, the CDR3 is TGTGCTAGTGGTTTGTGGCCGAGTTACAATGAGCAGTTCTTC.

Turning to this clonotype: Mismatch with germline at one junction end may stem from a read error. This chain uses TRBV20-1 with TRBJ2-2; D may be TRBD2 (6 bases). Germline-derived CDR1 and CDR2 are DFQATT and SNEGSKA (reference sequence). The CDR3 consists of 17 residues. The DNA for the CDR3 is TGCTGTGCTAGACGTTTGGCCGGGGGATTTAACACCGGGGAGCTGTTTTTT. This sequence encodes CCARRLAGGFNTGELFF.

This clonotype was picked up a small number of times. This chain uses TRBV6-1 with TRBJ2-1; possibly TRBD2 for D (5 bases). Trimming left V 8 bases short and J 5 bases short, with 22 bases between. The germline V gene has CDR1 MNHNS and CDR2 SASEGT. This CDR3 spans 16 amino acids. CDR3 DNA: TGTGCCAGCGTCCCCGGGGTCCAACCCCCCGACAATGAGCAGTTCTTC. Encoded protein: CASVPGVQPPDNEQFF.

This clonotype was seen more than once but under ten times. The V call is TRBV20-1, the J call TRBJ2-1, with TRBD2 as a possible D gene (6 bases). The CDR3 loop spans 14 amino acids. Germline CDR1 and CDR2: DFQATT and SNEGSKA (reference sequence). V was shortened by 3 bases and J by 0 bases, with 9 bases between the two germline ends. CDR3 coding DNA: TGCAGTGCTAGGTTGCGGGACTCCTACAATGAGCAGTTCTTC. It yields the protein CSARLRDSYNEQFF.

The V gene is TRBV20-1, the J gene TRBJ2-6; perhaps TRBD1 as D (6 bases). CDR1 DFQATT and CDR2 SNEGSKA come from the germline V gene (reference sequence). The CDR3 runs to 18 residues. Trimming stripped 0 bases from V and 4 bases from J, with 19 bases between. The CDR3 here is CSARDVQGNPSGANVLTF. The DNA of the CDR3 is TGCAGTGCTAGAGATGTACAGGGAAACCCCTCCGGGGCCAACGTCCTGACTTTC.

This clonotype was counted at least ten times. V and J are TRBV11-1 and TRBJ1-2; 7 bases agree with TRBD1. From germline, CDR1 is SGHAT and CDR2 FQDESV (reference sequence). This CDR3 is built from 18 residues. V shed 0 bases and J 1 base; nucleotides not matched to a gene: 11. The CDR3 DNA reads as TGTGCCAGCAGCTTAGCTGGGGAGTGGGACAGCCTTAACTATGGCTACACCTTC. Translated: CASSLAGEWDSLNYGYTF.

Many counts were recorded for this clonotype. The V gene is TRBV7-9, the J gene TRBJ2-3; a possible D gene is TRBD1 (6 bases). The ends were cut back, 9 bases at V and 6 bases at J, with 22 bases in the middle. CDR1 and CDR2 from the germline V gene are SEHNR and FQNEAQ (reference sequence). The CDR3 has 15 amino acids. The CDR3 bases are TGTGCCAGTACACCCCTGGAGTCAGGGGAGGATACGCAGTATTTT. It translates to CASTPLESGEDTQYF. Combining the CDR3 with reference TRBV7-9 and TRBJ2-3 gives the whole variable domain DTGVSQNPRHKITKRGQNVTFRCDPISEHNRLYWYRQTLGQGPEFLTYFQNEAQLEKSRLLSDRFSAERPKGSFSTLEIQRTEQGDSAMYLCASTPLESGEDTQYFGPGTRLTVL.

This clonotype was seen many times. Its ends do not fully match the called genes, so a read error is possible. The chain carries TRBV2 and TRBJ2-1; TRBD2 matches 13 bases. Germline V gene data show CDR1 as SNHLY and CDR2 as FYNNEI. This CDR3 comprises 13 residues. CDR3 region: CASSYETSGGTRF. Written as DNA, the CDR3 is TGTGCCAGCAGTTACGAGACTAGCGGGGGGACCAGATTC.

This clonotype was counted at least ten times. The rearrangement joins TRBV7-9 to TRBJ2-6; D remains unclear. Germline V gene sequence: CDR1 SEHNR, CDR2 FQNEAQ (reference sequence). With 2 bases removed from V and 0 bases from J, the gap between germline ends came to 8 bases. The CDR3 spans 16 residues. The CDR3 protein is CASSLNEISGANVLTF. CDR3 sequence (DNA): TGTGCCAGCAGCTTAAATGAGATCTCTGGGGCCAACGTCCTGACTTTC. The full variable domain, with the rest looked up from reference TRBV7-9 and TRBJ2-6, is DTGVSQNPRHKITKRGQNVTFRCDPISEHNRLYWYRQTLGQGPEFLTYFQNEAQLEKSRLLSDRFSAERPKGSFSTLEIQRTEQGDSAMYLCASSLNEISGANVLTFGAGSRLTVL.

V gene TRBV11-2 combines with J gene TRBJ2-1, with 12 positions matching TRBD2. The V gene's germline CDR1 is SGHAT and CDR2 FQNNGV. The length of the CDR3 is 14 residues. Germline trimming cut 6 bases from V and 7 bases from J; bases unmatched to any gene: 4. The CDR3 spells CASRTSGGLNEQFF. CDR3 sequence (DNA): TGTGCCAGCAGAACTAGCGGGGGGTTAAATGAGCAGTTCTTC.

This clonotype was picked up many times. The chain is built from TRBV29-1 and TRBJ2-7; 7 nucleotides agree with TRBD2. Germline V gene lookup returns CDR1 SQVTM and CDR2 ANQGSEA. J gave up 7 bases and V 6 bases, and 9 bases lay outside the gene matches. The CDR3 is 12 amino acids. CDR3: CSVLRGKAEQYF. For the CDR3, the DNA is TGCAGCGTATTGCGGGGGAAGGCTGAGCAGTACTTC.

J is TRBJ2-5 and V is TRBV12-3 or TRBV12-4; weak D call: TRBD1 (6 bases). V gave up 8 bases and J gave up 3 bases, with 16 bases separating them. CDR3 length: 14 amino acids. This CDR3 reads CASGSWTVKETQYF. The CDR3 DNA reads as TGTGCCAGCGGGTCGTGGACAGTGAAAGAGACCCAGTACTTC.

A few counts support this clonotype. V usage is TRBV4-1 and J usage is TRBJ2-1; 8 bases agree with TRBD2. V shed 1 base and J 1 base; nucleotides not matched to a gene: 3. Germline V CDR1 and CDR2: MGHRA, YSYEKL. CDR3 length: 16 residues. CDR3 residues: CASSQGAGVSYNEQFF. The CDR3 DNA is TGCGCCAGCAGCCAAGGAGCGGGAGTATCCTACAATGAGCAGTTCTTC.

This clonotype was counted ten times or more. V usage is TRBV7-2 and J usage is TRBJ2-7; D possibly uses TRBD1 or TRBD2 (6 bases each). With 2 bases removed from V and 7 bases from J, the gap between germline ends came to 9 bases. Germline V lookup: CDR1 SGHTA, CDR2 FQGNSA. The CDR3 consists of 12 residues. The CDR3: CASSLTGREQYF. CDR3 sequence (DNA): TGTGCCAGCAGCTTAACAGGGAGGGAGCAGTACTTC.

In this sample, this clonotype turned up a few times. The chain's CDR3 is CASSLRLASSYEQYF. In nucleotides, the CDR3 is TGTGCCAGCAGTTTAAGACTAGCAAGCTCCTACGAGCAGTACTTC. The chain is built from TRBV12-3 or TRBV12-4 and TRBJ2-7, with 7 bases identical to TRBD2. V lost 2 bases to trimming and J lost 0 bases; unmatched junction nucleotides: 4. The CDR3 extends over 15 amino acids.